This T cell receptor (beta chain) was sequenced for a study of T cells after posttransplantation cyclophosphamide. Germline-derived CDR1 and CDR2 are MNHEY and SVGAGI. The J segment lost 3 bases and the V segment lost 6 bases, leaving 7 bases of the junction unmatched. The CDR3 contains 15 residues. A marrow graft followed busulfan-fludarabine conditioning, with cyclophosphamide on days +3 and +4. Clones were sequenced by immunoSEQ multiplex PCR, and TCRdb holds only the in-frame ones, with some missing. The data contain more than 1,500 clones, 67% of them singletons. The gene calls are TRBV6-5 and TRBJ2-1; 8 positions match TRBD2. This TCR came from a male patient aged 30 to 39 who received an allogeneic stem cell transplant from a related donor, was CMV-positive, and had acute GVHD only. The graft donor may have contributed some T cells. Sequencing was performed on CD8+ T cells sorted from PBMCs, taken after allogeneic stem cell transplant with posttransplant cyclophosphamide. CDR3 nucleotides: TGTGCCAGCAGCCCAGCGGGGGCCTACTACAATGAGCAGTTCTTC. This encodes CASSPAGAYYNEQFF.